The clone carrying this T cell receptor (beta chain) was recorded at least ten times. Its antigen remains unknown. V lost 3 bases and J lost 0, with 6 bases in between. The CDR3 totals 14 residues. Germline assignment: CDR1 SGHTA and CDR2 FQGNSA. These data belong to a study of T-cell memory formation after mild COVID-19. The study, taken as a whole, reports: Contracting clones from day 15 to 85 showed balanced CD4/CD8; later expanders favored CD4+.

TCRdb itself ran the 5' RACE reads through MiXCR, one entry per CDR3 protein. The table shows about 400,000 distinct CDR3 sequences, with approximately 15% occurring only once. Input material: PBMCs or a T cell subset sorted from them (not recorded which). This TCR derives from a man aged 18 to 30 who had mild COVID-19 (a few samples of this study predate the infection). Cell type and time point are not known. The genes are TRBV7-2 and TRBJ1-3, with unresolved D. The CDR3 DNA sequence: TGTGCCAGCAGCTTTTACAGCTCTGGAAACACCATATATTTT. This codes for CASSFYSSGNTIYF.